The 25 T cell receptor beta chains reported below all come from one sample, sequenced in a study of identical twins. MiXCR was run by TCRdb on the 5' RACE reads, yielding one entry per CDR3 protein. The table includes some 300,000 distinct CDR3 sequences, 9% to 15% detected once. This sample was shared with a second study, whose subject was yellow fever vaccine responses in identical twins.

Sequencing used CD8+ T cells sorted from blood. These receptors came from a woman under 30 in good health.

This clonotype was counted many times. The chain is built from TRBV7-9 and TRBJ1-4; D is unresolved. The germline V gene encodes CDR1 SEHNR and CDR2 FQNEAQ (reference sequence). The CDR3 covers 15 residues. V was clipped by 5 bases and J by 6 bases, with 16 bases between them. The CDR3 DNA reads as TGTGCCAGCAGCCGCAGTGATGAAGGTGATGAAAAACTGTTTTTT. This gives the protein CASSRSDEGDEKLFF. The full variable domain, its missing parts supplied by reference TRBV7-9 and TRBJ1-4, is DTGVSQNPRHKITKRGQNVTFRCDPISEHNRLYWYRQTLGQGPEFLTYFQNEAQLEKSRLLSDRFSAERPKGSFSTLEIQRTEQGDSAMYLCASSRSDEGDEKLFFGSGTQLSVL.

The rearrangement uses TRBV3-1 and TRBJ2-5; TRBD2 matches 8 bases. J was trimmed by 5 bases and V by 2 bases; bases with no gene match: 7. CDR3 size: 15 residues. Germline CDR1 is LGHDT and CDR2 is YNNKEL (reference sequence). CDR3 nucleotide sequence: TGTGCCAGCAGCCAACCAGCGGGGGCCCCCGAGACCCAGTACTTC. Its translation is CASSQPAGAPETQYF.

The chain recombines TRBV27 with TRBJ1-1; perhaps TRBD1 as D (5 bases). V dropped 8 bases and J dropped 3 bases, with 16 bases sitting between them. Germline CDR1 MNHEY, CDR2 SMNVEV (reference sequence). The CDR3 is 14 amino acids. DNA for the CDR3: TGTGCCAGCGGTCGGGGACTCGTTCACACTGAAGCTTTCTTT. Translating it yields CASGRGLVHTEAFF.

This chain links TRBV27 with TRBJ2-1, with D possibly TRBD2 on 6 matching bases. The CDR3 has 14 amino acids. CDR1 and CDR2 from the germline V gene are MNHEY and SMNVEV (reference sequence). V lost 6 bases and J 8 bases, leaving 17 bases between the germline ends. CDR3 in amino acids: CASREISPGDEQFF. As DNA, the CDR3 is TGTGCCAGCAGGGAAATATCACCGGGGGATGAGCAGTTCTTC.

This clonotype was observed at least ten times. The CDR3, as DNA: TGCAGCGTTGGAACAGCGACCACCGGGGAGCTGTTTTTT. It specifies CSVGTATTGELFF. The chain links TRBV29-1 to TRBJ2-2; no reliable D call. V was trimmed by 4 bases and J by 4 bases, leaving 10 bases between them. CDR1 and CDR2 (germline): SQVTM, ANQGSEA. This CDR3 region has 13 residues.

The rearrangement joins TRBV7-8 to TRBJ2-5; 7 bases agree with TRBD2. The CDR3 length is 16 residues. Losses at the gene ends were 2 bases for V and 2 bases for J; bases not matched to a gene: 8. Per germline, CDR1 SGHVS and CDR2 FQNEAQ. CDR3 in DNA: TGTGCCAGCAGCTTAAATCGGGCGGGGGTTCAAGAGACCCAGTACTTC. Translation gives CASSLNRAGVQETQYF.

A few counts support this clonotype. The CDR3 spells CASSTGVEQYV. In nucleotides, the CDR3 is TGTGCCAGCAGTACAGGGGTTGAGCAGTACGTC. The rearrangement links TRBV6-6 to TRBJ2-7; 7 bases fit TRBD1. This CDR3 is built from 11 residues. CDR1 and CDR2 from the germline V gene are MNHNY and SVGAGI (reference sequence). The V and J ends lost 5 bases and 7 bases, in that order; junction bases with no gene match: 2.

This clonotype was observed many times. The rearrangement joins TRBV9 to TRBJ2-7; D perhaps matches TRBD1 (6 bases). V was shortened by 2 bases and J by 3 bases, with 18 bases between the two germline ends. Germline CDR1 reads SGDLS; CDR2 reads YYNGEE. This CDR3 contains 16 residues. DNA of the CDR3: TGTGCCAGCAGCGTTCTCCATCCCGAACAGGGCTACGAGCAGTACGTC. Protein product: CASSVLHPEQGYEQYV.

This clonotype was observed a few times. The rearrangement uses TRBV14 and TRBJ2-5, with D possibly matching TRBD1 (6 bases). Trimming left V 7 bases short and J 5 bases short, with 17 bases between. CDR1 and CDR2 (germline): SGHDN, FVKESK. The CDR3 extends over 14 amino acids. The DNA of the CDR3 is TGTGCCAGCACCCCCCGAGGGGGTCGGGAGACCCAGTACTTC. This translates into CASTPRGGRETQYF.

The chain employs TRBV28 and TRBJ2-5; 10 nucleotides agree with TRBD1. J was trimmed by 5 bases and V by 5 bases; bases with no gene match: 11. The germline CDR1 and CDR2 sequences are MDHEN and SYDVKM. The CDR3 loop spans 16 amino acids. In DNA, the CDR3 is TGTGCCAGCAGTAGACAGGGGGCGCCGGTATCGGAGACCCAGTACTTC. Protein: CASSRQGAPVSETQYF.

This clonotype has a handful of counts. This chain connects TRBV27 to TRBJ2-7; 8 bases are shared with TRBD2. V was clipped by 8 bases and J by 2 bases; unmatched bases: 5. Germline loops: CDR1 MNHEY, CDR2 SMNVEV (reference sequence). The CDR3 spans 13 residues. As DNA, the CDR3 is TGTGCCAGCGGCCGGGAGGGGCCCTACGAGCAGTACTTC. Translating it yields CASGREGPYEQYF.

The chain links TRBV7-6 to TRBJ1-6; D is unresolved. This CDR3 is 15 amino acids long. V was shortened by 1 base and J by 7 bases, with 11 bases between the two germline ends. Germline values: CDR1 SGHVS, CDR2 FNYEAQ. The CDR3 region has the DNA TGTGCCAGCAGCTTAGGGGAGGCGAGAAATTCACCCCTCCACTTT. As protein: CASSLGEARNSPLHF.

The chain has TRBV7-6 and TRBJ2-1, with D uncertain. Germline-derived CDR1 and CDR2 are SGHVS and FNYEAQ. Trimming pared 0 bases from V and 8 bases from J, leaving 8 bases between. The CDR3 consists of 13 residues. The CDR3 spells CASSLALLDEQFF. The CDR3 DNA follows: TGTGCCAGCAGCTTAGCATTGCTTGATGAGCAGTTCTTC.

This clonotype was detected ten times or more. Here the CDR3 DNA reads TGCGCCAGCAGCCAAGCTTTTCCGGGAGCCTACGAGCAGTACGTC. It codes for CASSQAFPGAYEQYV. The genes are TRBV4-1 and TRBJ2-7; tentative D call: TRBD2 (6 bases). Trimming removed 1 base from V and 2 bases from J, with 12 bases in between. Germline values: CDR1 MGHRA, CDR2 YSYEKL. The CDR3 consists of 15 residues.

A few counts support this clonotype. CDR3 region: CASSSRVPEAFF. The CDR3 DNA is TGTGCCAGCAGCTCCAGGGTACCTGAAGCTTTCTTT. V and J are TRBV7-9 and TRBJ1-1; the D gene is possibly TRBD1 (5 bases). Looked up from germline, CDR1 is SEHNR and CDR2 is FQNEAQ (reference sequence). CDR3 length equals 12 residues. Deletions cut 4 bases from V and 6 bases from J, with 9 bases between.

The CDR3 is CASSEKTSGSPEQYF. The CDR3 DNA sequence: TGCGCCAGCAGCGAAAAGACTAGCGGGAGTCCCGAGCAGTACTTC. The chain is built from TRBV5-1 and TRBJ2-7; 12 nucleotides align to TRBD2. CDR1 is SGHRS, CDR2 YFSETQ, per germline. The CDR3 contains 15 residues. Trimming cost V 4 bases and J 6 bases; bases outside gene matches: 8.

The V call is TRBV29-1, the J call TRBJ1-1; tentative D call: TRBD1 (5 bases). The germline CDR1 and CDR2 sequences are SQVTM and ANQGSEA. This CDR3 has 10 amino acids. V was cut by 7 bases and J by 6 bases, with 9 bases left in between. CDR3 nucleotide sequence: TGCAGCGGCCAGGGTCCTGAAGCTTTCTTT. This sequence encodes CSGQGPEAFF.

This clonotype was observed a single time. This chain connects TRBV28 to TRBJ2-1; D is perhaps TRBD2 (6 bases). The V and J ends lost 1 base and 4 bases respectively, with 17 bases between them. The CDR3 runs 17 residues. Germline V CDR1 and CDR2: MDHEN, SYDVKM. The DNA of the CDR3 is TGTGCCAGCAGTTTATTTCCGGGGGTGATTCGATACAATGAGCAGTTCTTC. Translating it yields CASSLFPGVIRYNEQFF.

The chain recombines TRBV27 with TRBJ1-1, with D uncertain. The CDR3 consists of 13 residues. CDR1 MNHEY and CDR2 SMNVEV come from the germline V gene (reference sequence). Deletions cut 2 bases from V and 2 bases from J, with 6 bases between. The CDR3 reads CASSLTHNTEAFF. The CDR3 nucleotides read TGTGCCAGCAGTTTAACCCATAACACTGAAGCTTTCTTT.

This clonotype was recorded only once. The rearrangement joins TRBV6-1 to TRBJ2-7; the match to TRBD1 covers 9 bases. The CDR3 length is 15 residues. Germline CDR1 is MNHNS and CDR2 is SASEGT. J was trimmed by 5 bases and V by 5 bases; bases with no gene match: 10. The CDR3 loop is CASSLSVGQGHEQYF. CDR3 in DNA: TGTGCCAGCAGTCTTTCAGTGGGACAGGGACACGAGCAGTACTTC.

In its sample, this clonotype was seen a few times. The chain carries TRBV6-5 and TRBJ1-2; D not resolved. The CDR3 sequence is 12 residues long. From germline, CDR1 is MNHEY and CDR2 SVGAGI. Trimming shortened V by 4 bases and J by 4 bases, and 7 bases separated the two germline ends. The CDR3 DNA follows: TGTGCCAGCAGTTCACCAGTCTATGGCTACACCTTC. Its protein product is CASSSPVYGYTF.

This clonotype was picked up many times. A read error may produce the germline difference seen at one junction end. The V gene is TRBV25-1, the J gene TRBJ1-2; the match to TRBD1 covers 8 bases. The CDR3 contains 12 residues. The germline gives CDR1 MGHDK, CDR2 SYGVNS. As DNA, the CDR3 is TGTGCCAGCCAGGGACAGGTTCCCGAATTCCACTTC. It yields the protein CASQGQVPEFHF.

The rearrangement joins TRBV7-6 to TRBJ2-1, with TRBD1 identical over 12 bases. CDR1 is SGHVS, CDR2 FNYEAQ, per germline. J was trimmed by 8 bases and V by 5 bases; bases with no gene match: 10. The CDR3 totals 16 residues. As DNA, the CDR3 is TGTGCCAGCAGCAAGGGGACAGGGGGCATGACTGATGAGCAGTTCTTC. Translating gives CASSKGTGGMTDEQFF.

CDR3 loop: CASSFEWGETQYF. CDR3 nucleotides: TGTGCCAGCAGCTTCGAGTGGGGCGAGACCCAGTACTTC. The gene calls are TRBV5-5 and TRBJ2-5; D might be TRBD1 (5 bases). Per the germline V gene, CDR1 is SGHKS and CDR2 is YYEKEE (reference sequence). The CDR3 spans 13 residues. V was shortened by 2 bases and J by 5 bases, with 10 bases between the two germline ends.

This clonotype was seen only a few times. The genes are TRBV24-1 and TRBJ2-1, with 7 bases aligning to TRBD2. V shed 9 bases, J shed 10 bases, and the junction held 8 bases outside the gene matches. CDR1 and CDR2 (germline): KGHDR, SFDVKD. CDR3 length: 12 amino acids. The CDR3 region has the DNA TGTGCCACCGGGGACTCCGGGGGGGAGCAGTTCTTC. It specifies CATGDSGGEQFF.